The 3 T cell receptor beta chains reported below all come from one sample, sequenced in a study of T cell responses to AZD1222 COVID-19 vaccine. The data were produced by immunoSEQ multiplex PCR, yet TCRdb's version contains in-frame clones alone and is incomplete. This table has 150,000 or so clones, about 90% appearing once. The source was peripheral blood, collected 28 days after the second AZD1222 dose. These receptors were obtained from an adult who received the AZD1222 COVID-19 vaccine.

The chain links TRBV21-1 to TRBJ1-5; the listed D gene, TRBD1, was not tested against the DNA. TRBV21-1 is annotated as a pseudogene. The CDR3 has 18 residues. This CDR3 is CASSNYTGGPYSNQPQHF. The CDR3 DNA reads as TGTGCCAGCAGCAATTACACAGGGGGACCCTATAGCAATCAGCCCCAGCATTTT.

The rearrangement uses TRBV3-1 (or the pseudogene TRBV3-2) and TRBJ2-3; D is unresolved. V was pared by 0 bases and J by 0 bases, with 10 bases between. Germline CDR1 reads LGHDT; CDR2 reads YNNKEL (reference sequence). There are 16 residues in the CDR3. The DNA of the CDR3 is TGTGCCAGCAGCCAAGATACGGTCCCCAGCACAGATACGCAGTATTTT. Its translation: CASSQDTVPSTDTQYF.

The chain employs TRBV7-3 and TRBJ1-1, with D possibly TRBD1 on 5 matching bases. The germline CDR1 and CDR2 sequences are SGHTA and FQGTGA. The CDR3 length is 16 residues. Trimming removed 0 bases at V and 4 bases at J, with 15 bases between. As DNA, the CDR3 is TGTGCCAGCAGCTTAACTGGGGCAGGCTCTCGCACTGAAGCTTTCTTT. Translated, it gives CASSLTGAGSRTEAFF.